The 14 T cell receptor beta chains below all came from one sample that was sequenced in a study of T cell changes during pregnancy in multiple sclerosis. Method: immunoSEQ multiplex PCR; TCRdb's copy keeps in-frame clones and lacks some. The table includes 45,000 or so clones, roughly 87% detected once. This sample comprised CD4+ T cells from peripheral blood mononuclear cells, obtained after pregnancy. These receptors originate from a female donor with multiple sclerosis, enrolled in a pregnancy study.

This chain connects TRBV7-3 to TRBJ2-5; TRBD2 matches 9 bases. Germline CDR1 is SGHTA and CDR2 is FQGTGA. The ends lost 4 bases at V and 4 bases at J; junction bases unmatched: 10. The CDR3 consists of 16 residues. In DNA form, the CDR3 reads TGTGCCAGCAGCTCCGGTATAGCGGGAGTGGGAGAGACCCAGTACTTC. Its protein product is CASSSGIAGVGETQYF.

A single count supports this clone. The chain links TRBV11-1 to TRBJ2-7; tentative D call: TRBD2 (5 bases). V gave up 5 bases and J gave up 6 bases, with 11 bases separating them. From germline, CDR1 is SGHAT and CDR2 FQDESV (reference sequence). CDR3 length: 12 amino acids. CDR3 sequence: CASSRGHGEQYF. CDR3 coding DNA: TGTGCCAGCAGCCGGGGTCACGGCGAGCAGTACTTC.

V usage is TRBV19 and J usage is TRBJ1-4; tentative D call: TRBD1 (6 bases). The CDR3 is 16 amino acids. Trimming left V 4 bases short and J 10 bases short, with 22 bases between. From germline, CDR1 is LNHDA and CDR2 SQIVND (reference sequence). The CDR3: CASSTNRAHNGGKLFF. DNA for the CDR3: TGTGCCAGTAGTACTAACAGGGCCCACAACGGTGGAAAACTGTTTTTT.

This clone has only a few counts. The V gene is TRBV20-1, the J gene TRBJ1-1; D is uncertain. This CDR3 has 11 residues. CDR1 and CDR2 from the germline V gene are DFQATT and SNEGSKA (reference sequence). V was clipped by 3 bases and J by 6 bases, with 8 bases between them. CDR3 in amino acids: CSARSTPEAFF. The CDR3 coding sequence is TGCAGTGCTAGGTCGACACCTGAAGCTTTCTTT.

This chain connects TRBV2 to TRBJ2-3, with D perhaps TRBD1 (6 bases). V was shortened by 5 bases and J by 4 bases, with 19 bases between the two germline ends. Per the germline V gene, CDR1 is SNHLY and CDR2 is FYNNEI. This CDR3 spans 16 amino acids. DNA for the CDR3: TGTGCCAGCAGTAAATCGGCTCCAGGGGATCCAGATACGCAGTATTTT. Its protein is CASSKSAPGDPDTQYF.

V and J are TRBV4-3 and TRBJ2-1, with a weak D call TRBD2 (6 bases). The germline gives CDR1 LGHNA, CDR2 YSLEER. The CDR3 totals 17 residues. The V and J ends lost 3 bases and 0 bases respectively, with 15 bases between them. CDR3 sequence: CASSQTLRGSSYNEQFF. In nucleotides, the CDR3 is TGCGCCAGCAGCCAGACCCTCCGGGGGAGCTCCTACAATGAGCAGTTCTTC.

V gene TRBV2 combines with J gene TRBJ2-1; 8 bases align to TRBD1. Germline V CDR1 and CDR2: SNHLY, FYNNEI. The junction had 2 bases not matched to a gene; V was cut back by 3 bases and J by 4 bases. There are 14 residues in the CDR3. CDR3 coding DNA: TGTGCCAGCAGTGAGAGACAGGGGTACAATGAGCAGTTCTTC. It encodes CASSERQGYNEQFF.

The chain combines TRBV7-2 with TRBJ1-5; a possible D gene is TRBD1 (6 bases). The CDR3 spans 14 residues. The germline CDR1 and CDR2 sequences are SGHTA and FQGNSA. The V end was cut by 0 bases, the J end by 11 bases, with 14 bases between. For the CDR3, the DNA is TGTGCCAGCAGCTTAGCACAGGGCCATGGGGCCCAGCATTTT. Amino acid sequence: CASSLAQGHGAQHF.

This clone showed up just once. J is TRBJ1-1 and V is TRBV19, with D tentatively TRBD1 (5 bases). CDR1 LNHDA and CDR2 SQIVND come from the germline V gene (reference sequence). This CDR3 has 14 amino acids. V lost 7 bases to trimming and J lost 0 bases, with 12 bases between them. CDR3: CASISRGMNTEAFF. Here the CDR3 DNA reads TGTGCCAGTATAAGTCGGGGGATGAACACTGAAGCTTTCTTT.

The V gene is TRBV5-1, the J gene TRBJ1-1; weak D call: TRBD1 (5 bases). This CDR3 is built from 15 residues. The germline V gene has CDR1 SGHRS and CDR2 YFSETQ. Trimming took off 4 bases at V and 4 bases at J, with 17 bases between the two ends. CDR3 sequence: CASSAIPGGGTEAFF. In DNA, the CDR3 is TGCGCCAGCAGCGCAATCCCGGGGGGGGGCACTGAAGCTTTCTTT.

The chain couples TRBV6-4 to TRBJ2-1; possible D gene TRBD1, 6 bases. Trimming took off 3 bases at V and 12 bases at J, with 18 bases between the two ends. Germline loops: CDR1 MRHNA, CDR2 SNTAGT. The CDR3 is 14 residues long. CDR3 nucleotides: TGTGCCAGCAGTGAGGAAAGTCAGGGGTTGAGGCAGTTCTTC. Protein sequence: CASSEESQGLRQFF.

This rearrangement joins TRBV5-4 to TRBJ1-1; tentatively, D is TRBD1 (6 bases). The CDR3 length is 17 residues. V shed 5 bases and J shed 0 bases, with 20 bases lying between them. The germline CDR1 and CDR2 sequences are SGHNT and YYREEE (reference sequence). CDR3 DNA: TGTGCCAGCAGTTACCCTGGACAGAAACTAATGAACACTGAAGCTTTCTTT. As protein: CASSYPGQKLMNTEAFF.

The V gene is TRBV19, the J gene TRBJ1-5, with D perhaps matching TRBD1 (6 bases). CDR1 LNHDA and CDR2 SQIVND come from the germline V gene (reference sequence). The CDR3 is made up of 15 amino acids. V was shortened by 6 bases and J by 7 bases, with 19 bases between the two germline ends. The CDR3 DNA reads as TGTGCCAGTAGACTAAAACAGGGACGGGGACAGCCCCAGCATTTT. It translates to CASRLKQGRGQPQHF.

The chain employs TRBV7-4 and TRBJ1-2; the match to TRBD1 covers 11 bases. Per the germline V gene, CDR1 is SGHVT and CDR2 is SQSDAQ. The CDR3 consists of 17 residues. Losses at the gene ends were 1 base for V and 2 bases for J; bases not matched to a gene: 6. CDR3 in amino acids: CASSLVDRGRRNYGYTF. The CDR3, as DNA: TGTGCCAGCAGCTTAGTGGACAGGGGGCGCAGGAACTATGGCTACACCTTC. The full variable domain, in which reference TRBV7-4 and TRBJ1-2 provide the parts outside the CDR3, is GAGVSQSPRYKVAKRGRDVALRCDSISGHVTLYWYRQTLGQGSEVLTYSQSDAQRDKSGRPSGRFSAERPERSVSTLKIQRTEQGDSAVYLCASSLVDRGRRNYGYTFGSGTRLTVV.